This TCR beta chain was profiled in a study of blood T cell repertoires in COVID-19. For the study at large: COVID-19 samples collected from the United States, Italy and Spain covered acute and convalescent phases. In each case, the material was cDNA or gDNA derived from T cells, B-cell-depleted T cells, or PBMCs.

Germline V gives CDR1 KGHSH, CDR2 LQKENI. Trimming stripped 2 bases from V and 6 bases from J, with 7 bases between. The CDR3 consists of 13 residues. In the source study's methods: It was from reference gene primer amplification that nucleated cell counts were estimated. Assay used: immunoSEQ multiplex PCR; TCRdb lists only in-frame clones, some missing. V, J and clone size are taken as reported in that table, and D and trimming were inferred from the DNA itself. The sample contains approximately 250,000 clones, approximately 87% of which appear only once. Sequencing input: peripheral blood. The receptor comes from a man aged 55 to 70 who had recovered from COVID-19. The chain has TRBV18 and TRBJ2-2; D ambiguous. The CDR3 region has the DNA TGTGCCAGCTCACCATTAGTCCCCGGGGAGCTGTTTTTT. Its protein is CASSPLVPGELFF.